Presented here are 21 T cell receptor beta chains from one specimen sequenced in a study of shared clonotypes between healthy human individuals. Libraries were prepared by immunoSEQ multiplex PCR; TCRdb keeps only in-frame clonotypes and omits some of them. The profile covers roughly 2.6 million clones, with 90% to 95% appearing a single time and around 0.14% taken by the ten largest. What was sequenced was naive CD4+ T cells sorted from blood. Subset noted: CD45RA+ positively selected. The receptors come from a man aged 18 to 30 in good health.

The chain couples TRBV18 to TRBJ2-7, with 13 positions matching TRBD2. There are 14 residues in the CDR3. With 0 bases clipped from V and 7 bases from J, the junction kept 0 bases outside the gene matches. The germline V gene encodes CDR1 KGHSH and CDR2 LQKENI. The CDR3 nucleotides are TGTGCCAGCTCACCACCGGGACTAGCGGGAGAGCAGTACTTC. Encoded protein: CASSPPGLAGEQYF. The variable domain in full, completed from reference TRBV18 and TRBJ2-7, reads NAGVMQNPRHLVRRRGQEARLRCSPMKGHSHVYWYRQLPEEGLKFMVYLQKENIIDESGMPKERFSAEFPKEGPSILRIQQVVRGDSAAYFCASSPPGLAGEQYFGPGTRLTVT.

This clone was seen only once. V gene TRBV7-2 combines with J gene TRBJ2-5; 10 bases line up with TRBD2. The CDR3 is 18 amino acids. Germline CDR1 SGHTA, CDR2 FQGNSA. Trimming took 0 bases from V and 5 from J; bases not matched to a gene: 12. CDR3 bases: TGTGCCAGCAGCTTAGCTCCCCTAGCGGGAGCGAGCCCGGAGACCCAGTACTTC. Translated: CASSLAPLAGASPETQYF.

CDR3 nucleotide sequence: TGCGCCAGCAGCTTAACTAGCGGGATATCCGAGCAGTACTTC. Its protein product is CASSLTSGISEQYF. The J gene is TRBJ2-7, the V gene TRBV5-1; 10 bases are a match to TRBD2. Germline CDR1 reads SGHRS; CDR2 reads YFSETQ. With 2 bases clipped from V and 6 bases from J, the junction kept 5 bases outside the gene matches. The CDR3 spans 14 residues.

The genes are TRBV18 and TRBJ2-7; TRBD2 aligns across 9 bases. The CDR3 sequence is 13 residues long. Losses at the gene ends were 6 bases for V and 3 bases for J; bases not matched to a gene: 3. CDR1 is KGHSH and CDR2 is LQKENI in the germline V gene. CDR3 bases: TGTGCCAGCTCGGCTAGCGGGATCTACGAGCAGTACTTC. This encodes CASSASGIYEQYF. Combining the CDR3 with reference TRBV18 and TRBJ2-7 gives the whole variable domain NAGVMQNPRHLVRRRGQEARLRCSPMKGHSHVYWYRQLPEEGLKFMVYLQKENIIDESGMPKERFSAEFPKEGPSILRIQQVVRGDSAAYFCASSASGIYEQYFGPGTRLTVT.

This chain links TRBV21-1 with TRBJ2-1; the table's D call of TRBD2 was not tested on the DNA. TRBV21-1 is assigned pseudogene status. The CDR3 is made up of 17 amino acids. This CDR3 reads CASSKTGGSGTYNEQFF. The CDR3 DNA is TGTGCCAGCAGCAAAACGGGCGGTAGCGGGACCTACAATGAGCAGTTCTTC.

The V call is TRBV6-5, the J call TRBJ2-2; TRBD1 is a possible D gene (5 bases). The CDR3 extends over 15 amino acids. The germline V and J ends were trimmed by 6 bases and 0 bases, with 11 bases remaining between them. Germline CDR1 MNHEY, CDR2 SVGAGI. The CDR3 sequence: CASRRDSANTGELFF. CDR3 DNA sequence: TGTGCCAGCAGGCGAGACAGCGCGAACACCGGGGAGCTGTTTTTT.

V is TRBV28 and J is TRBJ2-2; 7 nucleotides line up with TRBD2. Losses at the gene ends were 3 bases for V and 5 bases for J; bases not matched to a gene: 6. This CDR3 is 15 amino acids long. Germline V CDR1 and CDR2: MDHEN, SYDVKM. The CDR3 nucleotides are TGTGCCAGCAGTTTGAGGGGACTATTGACCGGGGAGCTGTTTTTT. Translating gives CASSLRGLLTGELFF.

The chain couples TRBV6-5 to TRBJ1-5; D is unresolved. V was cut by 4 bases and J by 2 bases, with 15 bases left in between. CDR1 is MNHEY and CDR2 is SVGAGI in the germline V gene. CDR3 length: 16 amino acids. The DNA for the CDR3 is TGTGCCAGCAGTTCTGGACCGATCGGAGGCAATCAGCCCCAGCATTTT. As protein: CASSSGPIGGNQPQHF.

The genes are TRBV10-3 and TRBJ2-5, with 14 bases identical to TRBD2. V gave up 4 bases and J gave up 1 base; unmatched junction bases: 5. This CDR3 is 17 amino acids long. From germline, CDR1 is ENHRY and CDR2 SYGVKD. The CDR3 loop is CAISVAGLAGGQETQYF. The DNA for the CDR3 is TGTGCCATCAGTGTCGCTGGACTAGCGGGGGGCCAAGAGACCCAGTACTTC.

CDR3 in amino acids: CASSSPGQGTEAFF. The CDR3 region has the DNA TGTGCCAGCAGCTCACCGGGACAGGGGACTGAAGCTTTCTTT. The J gene is TRBJ1-1, the V gene TRBV7-2; 10 bases map to TRBD1. The CDR3 contains 14 residues. CDR1 and CDR2 (germline): SGHTA, FQGNSA. J lost 5 bases, V lost 4 bases, and 4 bases had no gene match. Supplemented by reference TRBV7-2 and TRBJ1-1, the full variable domain reads GAGVSQSPSNKVTEKGKDVELRCDPISGHTALYWYRQSLGQGLEFLIYFQGNSAPDKSGLPSDRFSAERTGGSVSTLTIQRTQQEDSAVYLCASSSPGQGTEAFFGQGTRLTVV.

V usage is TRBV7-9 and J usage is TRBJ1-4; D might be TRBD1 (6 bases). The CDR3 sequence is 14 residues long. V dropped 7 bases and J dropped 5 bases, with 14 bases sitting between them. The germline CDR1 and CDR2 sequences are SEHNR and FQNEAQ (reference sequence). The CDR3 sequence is CASTNGQNNEKLFF. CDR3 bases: TGTGCCAGCACCAACGGACAGAACAATGAAAAACTGTTTTTT.

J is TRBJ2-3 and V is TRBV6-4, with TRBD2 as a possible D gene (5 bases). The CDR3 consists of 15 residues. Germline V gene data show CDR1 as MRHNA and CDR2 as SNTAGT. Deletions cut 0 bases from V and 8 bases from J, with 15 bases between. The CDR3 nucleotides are TGTGCCAGCAGTGACTCTCCCGTACGGGGAGCTACGCAGTATTTT. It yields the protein CASSDSPVRGATQYF.

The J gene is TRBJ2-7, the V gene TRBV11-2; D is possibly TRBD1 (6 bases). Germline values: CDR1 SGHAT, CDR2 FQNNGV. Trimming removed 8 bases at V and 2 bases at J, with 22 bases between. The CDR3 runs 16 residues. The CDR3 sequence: CASAPPWAGVTYEQYF. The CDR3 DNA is TGTGCCAGCGCCCCACCCTGGGCAGGGGTGACCTACGAGCAGTACTTC.

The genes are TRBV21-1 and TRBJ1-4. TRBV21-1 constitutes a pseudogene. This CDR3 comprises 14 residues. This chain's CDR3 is CASNPDVSNEKLFF. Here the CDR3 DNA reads TGTGCCAGCAACCCGGACGTCTCTAATGAAAAACTGTTTTTT.

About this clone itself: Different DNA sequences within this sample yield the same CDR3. CDR3 bases: TGCGCCAGCAGCTTGGGTCAGGATAGTTCACCCCTCCACTTT. Its translation: CASSLGQDSSPLHF. The gene calls are TRBV5-1 and TRBJ1-6; D unresolved. Trimming cost V 0 bases and J 9 bases, with 10 bases left between them. The germline V gene encodes CDR1 SGHRS and CDR2 YFSETQ. This CDR3 contains 14 residues.

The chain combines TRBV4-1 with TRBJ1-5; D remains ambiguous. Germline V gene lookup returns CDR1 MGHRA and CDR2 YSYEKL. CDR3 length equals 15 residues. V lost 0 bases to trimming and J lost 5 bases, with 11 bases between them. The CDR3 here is CASSQDPQNYQPQHF. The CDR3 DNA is TGCGCCAGCAGCCAAGATCCCCAGAACTATCAGCCCCAGCATTTT.

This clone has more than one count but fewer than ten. CDR3 sequence: CAWSVLGFGQPQHF. The CDR3 DNA sequence: TGTGCCTGGAGTGTGTTAGGGTTCGGTCAGCCCCAGCATTTT. The chain is built from TRBV30 and TRBJ1-5; D not resolved. Germline assignment: CDR1 GTSNPN and CDR2 SVGIG (reference sequence). V was shortened by 0 bases and J by 6 bases, with 12 bases between the two germline ends. The CDR3 is made up of 14 amino acids.

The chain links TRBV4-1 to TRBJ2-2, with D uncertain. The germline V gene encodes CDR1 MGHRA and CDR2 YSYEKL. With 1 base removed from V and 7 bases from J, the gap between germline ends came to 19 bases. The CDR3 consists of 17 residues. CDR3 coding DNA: TGCGCCAGCAGCCAAGTTTCGGGTCGGGTTGACAACGGGGAGCTGTTTTTT. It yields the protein CASSQVSGRVDNGELFF.

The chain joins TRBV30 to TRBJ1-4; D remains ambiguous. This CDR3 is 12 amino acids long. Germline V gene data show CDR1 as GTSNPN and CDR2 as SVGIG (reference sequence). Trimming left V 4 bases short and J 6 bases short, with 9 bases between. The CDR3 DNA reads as TGTGCCTGGAAACAGATGGATGAAAAACTGTTTTTT. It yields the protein CAWKQMDEKLFF. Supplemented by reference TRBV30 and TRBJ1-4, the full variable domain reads SQTIHQWPATLVQPVGSPLSLECTVEGTSNPNLYWYRQAAGRGLQLLFYSVGIGQISSEVPQNLSASRPQDRQFILSSKKLLLSDSGFYLCAWKQMDEKLFFGSGTQLSVL.

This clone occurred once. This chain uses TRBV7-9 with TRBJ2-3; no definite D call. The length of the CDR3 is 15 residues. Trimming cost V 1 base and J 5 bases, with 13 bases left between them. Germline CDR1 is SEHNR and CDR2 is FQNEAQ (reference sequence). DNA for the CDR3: TGTGCCAGCAGCTTAGTGACCCCCTACGGAGATACGCAGTATTTT. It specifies CASSLVTPYGDTQYF.

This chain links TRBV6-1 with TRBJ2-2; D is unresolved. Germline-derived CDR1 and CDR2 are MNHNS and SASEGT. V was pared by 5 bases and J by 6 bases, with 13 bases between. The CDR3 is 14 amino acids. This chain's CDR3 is CASSRKPGAGELFF. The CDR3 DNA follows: TGTGCCAGCAGTAGGAAACCGGGCGCCGGGGAGCTGTTTTTT.